The 20 T cell receptor beta chains below come from one sample, sequenced in a study of T-cell reconstitution after alpha-beta-depleted transplantation in children. Using unique molecular identifiers, the investigators prepared the TCRbeta library. TCRdb used MiXCR to reprocess the PCR reads, holding one entry per CDR3 protein. The sample holds 77,000 or so distinct CDR3 sequences; 15% to 20% are singletons and the top ten take about 54%. The source material was PBMCs, mostly from graft donor cells, sampled 360 days after TCRalphabeta/CD19-depleted stem cell transplant. These receptor sequences come from a male patient between 2 and 10 years old who had a stem cell transplant for acute lymphoblastic leukemia, so the T cells may come from the graft donor.

This clonotype was recorded a few times. The genes are TRBV12-3 or TRBV12-4 and TRBJ2-1; 10 nucleotides match TRBD2. J gave up 6 bases and V 5 bases, and 16 bases lay outside the gene matches. The CDR3 is made up of 18 amino acids. CDR3 sequence (DNA): TGTGCCAGCAGTCCAAAATCCGGACTAGCGGCGCCCCCCAATGAGCAGTTCTTC. Translating it yields CASSPKSGLAAPPNEQFF.

In nucleotides, the CDR3 is TGCAGTGCTAGTGGGACTAGCTCCTACAATGAGCAGTTCTTC. Residues: CSASGTSSYNEQFF. The V and J genes are TRBV20-1 and TRBJ2-1; 8 positions match TRBD2. Germline lookup yields CDR1 DFQATT and CDR2 SNEGSKA (reference sequence). The CDR3 covers 14 residues. V dropped 3 bases and J dropped 0; count of bases not matched to a gene: 1.

The V call is TRBV5-1, the J call TRBJ2-6, with TRBD2 as a possible D gene (6 bases). Germline CDR1 is SGHRS and CDR2 is YFSETQ. The V gene lost 4 bases and the J gene lost 0 bases, with 14 bases spanning the gap. This CDR3 has 17 amino acids. The CDR3 nucleotides are TGCGCCAGCAGCCTGGGGGGACGGACCTCTGGGGCCAACGTCCTGACTTTC. Translated: CASSLGGRTSGANVLTF. Using reference TRBV5-1 and TRBJ2-6 for the parts outside the CDR3, the full variable domain is KAGVTQTPRYLIKTRGQQVTLSCSPISGHRSVSWYQQTPGQGLQFLFEYFSETQRNKGNFPGRFSGRQFSNSRSEMNVSTLELGDSALYLCASSLGGRTSGANVLTFGAGSRLTVL.

The rearrangement links TRBV24-1 to TRBJ2-3, with D perhaps given as TRBD1 or TRBD2 (7 bases each). Deletions cut 10 bases from V and 5 bases from J, with 18 bases between. This CDR3 contains 14 residues. CDR1 and CDR2 (germline): KGHDR, SFDVKD. The CDR3 bases are TGTGCCACGGGAGGGGGCGCGACGGTAGATACGCAGTATTTT. It translates to CATGGGATVDTQYF.

A few counts support this clonotype. The chain joins TRBV7-2 to TRBJ2-7, with 7 bases identical to TRBD1. Germline V gene sequence: CDR1 SGHTA, CDR2 FQGNSA. J was trimmed by 3 bases and V by 4 bases; bases with no gene match: 9. This CDR3 spans 15 amino acids. In nucleotides, the CDR3 is TGTGCCAGCAGCTCATCCGGGACAGCGAGCTACGAGCAGTACTTC. Protein sequence: CASSSSGTASYEQYF.

V usage is TRBV4-1 and J usage is TRBJ2-7; D unclear. Germline-derived CDR1 and CDR2 are MGHRA and YSYEKL. V lost 1 base, J lost 5 bases, and 9 bases lay in between. This CDR3 has 13 amino acids. CDR3 nucleotides: TGCGCCAGCAGCCAAGCTACGGCGGACGAGCAGTACTTC. Its translation is CASSQATADEQYF.

This clonotype has a count of ten or more. The chain has TRBV7-9 and TRBJ1-1; 7 nucleotides match TRBD1. This CDR3 comprises 13 residues. Looked up from germline, CDR1 is SEHNR and CDR2 is FQNEAQ (reference sequence). V was clipped by 4 bases and J by 6 bases; unmatched bases: 5. The CDR3 is CASSSPDRAEAFF. DNA for the CDR3: TGTGCCAGCAGCTCCCCCGACAGGGCTGAAGCTTTCTTT.

This rearrangement joins TRBV4-1 to TRBJ2-7, with D unresolved. This CDR3 comprises 14 residues. V lost 0 bases and J lost 3, with 9 bases in between. CDR1 is MGHRA and CDR2 is YSYEKL in the germline V gene. The CDR3 loop reads CASSQENQDYEQYF. The DNA for the CDR3 is TGCGCCAGCAGCCAAGAAAATCAGGACTACGAGCAGTACTTC.

The rearrangement links TRBV27 to TRBJ1-2; no reliable D call. The CDR3 extends over 15 amino acids. Trimming left V 6 bases short and J 4 bases short, with 18 bases between. CDR1 is MNHEY, CDR2 SMNVEV, per germline (reference sequence). In DNA form, the CDR3 reads TGTGCCAGCAGCCCTCATCCCTCGGGGATCTATGGCTACACCTTC. Its translation is CASSPHPSGIYGYTF.

V usage is TRBV27 and J usage is TRBJ2-7, with D hard to call. The ends were cut back, 6 bases at V and 2 bases at J, with 8 bases in the middle. The CDR3 has 12 amino acids. The germline CDR1 and CDR2 sequences are MNHEY and SMNVEV (reference sequence). CDR3 bases: TGTGCCAGCAGAACGGGTCCCTACGAGCAGTACTTC. It is translated as CASRTGPYEQYF.

This clonotype was seen at least ten times. The CDR3 region is CASSEPLRGTYEQYF. CDR3 bases: TGTGCCAGCAGTGAACCACTGAGGGGGACCTACGAGCAGTACTTC. The chain carries TRBV2 and TRBJ2-7; a possible D gene is TRBD1 (6 bases). The V end lost 2 bases, the J end lost 2 bases, and 13 bases lay between the germline ends. The CDR3 sequence is 15 residues long. Germline V gene data show CDR1 as SNHLY and CDR2 as FYNNEI.

This clonotype was picked up many times. This chain links TRBV5-1 with TRBJ2-1, with TRBD1 as a possible D gene (5 bases). The germline V gene has CDR1 SGHRS and CDR2 YFSETQ. Trimming removed 4 bases from V and 0 bases from J, with 17 bases in between. The CDR3 extends over 17 amino acids. The CDR3 nucleotides are TGCGCCAGCAGCAAAGACAGATCCACTTTCTCCTACAATGAGCAGTTCTTC. It is translated as CASSKDRSTFSYNEQFF. Filled out from reference TRBV5-1 and TRBJ2-1, the complete variable domain reads KAGVTQTPRYLIKTRGQQVTLSCSPISGHRSVSWYQQTPGQGLQFLFEYFSETQRNKGNFPGRFSGRQFSNSRSEMNVSTLELGDSALYLCASSKDRSTFSYNEQFFGPGTRLTVL.

The chain couples TRBV27 to TRBJ1-3; 8 nucleotides align to TRBD1. The CDR3 is 17 amino acids. J was trimmed by 2 bases and V by 5 bases; bases with no gene match: 11. Germline CDR1 reads MNHEY; CDR2 reads SMNVEV (reference sequence). The CDR3 loop reads CASSRIRQGAPGNTIYF. The CDR3 DNA sequence: TGTGCCAGCAGTCGTATAAGGCAGGGGGCACCTGGAAACACCATATATTTT.

The chain couples TRBV5-1 to TRBJ2-2; D not resolved. The CDR3 sequence is 14 residues long. Trimming cost V 1 base and J 3 bases, with 7 bases left between them. Germline values: CDR1 SGHRS, CDR2 YFSETQ. CDR3 residues: CASSLMADTGELFF. CDR3 nucleotides: TGCGCCAGCAGCTTGATGGCGGACACCGGGGAGCTGTTTTTT.

This clonotype has just a few counts. Written as DNA, the CDR3 is TGCGCCAGCAGCCATCGAGCGGGAGGAAGAACAGATACGCAGTATTTT. Encoded protein: CASSHRAGGRTDTQYF. V usage is TRBV4-1 and J usage is TRBJ2-3, with 9 bases fitting TRBD2. After removal of 3 bases from V and 3 bases from J, the junction contained 7 bases not matched to a gene. This CDR3 region has 16 residues. CDR1 and CDR2 from the germline V gene are MGHRA and YSYEKL.

V is TRBV4-1 and J is TRBJ2-1, with 9 bases fitting TRBD2. The V gene's germline CDR1 is MGHRA and CDR2 YSYEKL. This CDR3 is built from 20 residues. V lost 0 bases to trimming and J lost 3 bases; unmatched junction nucleotides: 15. Here the CDR3 reads CASSQDSPRGSGGVYNEQFF. The DNA of the CDR3 is TGCGCCAGCAGCCAAGATTCCCCCCGGGGTAGCGGGGGAGTCTACAATGAGCAGTTCTTC.

The chain couples TRBV7-9 to TRBJ2-7, with a possible D match to TRBD2 (6 bases). Germline V gene data show CDR1 as SEHNR and CDR2 as FQNEAQ (reference sequence). V lost 3 bases to trimming and J lost 7 bases, with 16 bases between them. This CDR3 comprises 14 residues. The CDR3 here is CASSFFGGAGEQYF. CDR3 sequence (DNA): TGTGCCAGCAGCTTTTTCGGGGGAGCAGGGGAGCAGTACTTC.

The V call is TRBV7-8, the J call TRBJ2-1, with 8 positions matching TRBD2. This CDR3 is built from 15 residues. V was clipped by 1 base and J by 8 bases; unmatched bases: 7. Germline CDR1 and CDR2: SGHVS and FQNEAQ. This CDR3 is CASSLEGGRPHEQFF. DNA for the CDR3: TGTGCCAGCAGCTTAGAGGGCGGGAGGCCCCATGAGCAGTTCTTC.

In its sample, this clonotype was seen a few times. The J gene is TRBJ2-5, the V gene TRBV5-4; maybe TRBD1 (6 bases). Trimming left V 0 bases short and J 5 bases short, with 14 bases between. The CDR3 consists of 15 residues. CDR1 is SGHNT and CDR2 is YYREEE in the germline V gene (reference sequence). The CDR3: CASSLAGHILETQYF. CDR3 DNA: TGTGCCAGCAGCTTGGCGGGACACATCTTGGAGACCCAGTACTTC.

The chain couples TRBV27 to TRBJ2-1; the D gene is possibly TRBD2 (6 bases). Germline V lookup: CDR1 MNHEY, CDR2 SMNVEV (reference sequence). The germline V and J ends were trimmed by 1 base and 8 bases, with 15 bases remaining between them. The CDR3 consists of 15 residues. CDR3 in amino acids: CASSLFSTRWDEQFF. CDR3 nucleotides: TGTGCCAGCAGTTTATTTTCGACTAGGTGGGATGAGCAGTTCTTC.